This TCR beta chain was observed in a study of T cell changes during pregnancy in multiple sclerosis. Sequenced by immunoSEQ multiplex PCR; TCRdb stores in-frame clones only, minus some. This table holds fewer than 80,000 clones, almost 95% found once. The CDR3 has 15 amino acids. Trimming took 1 base from V and 9 from J, leaving 16 bases between them. Germline CDR1 SGHNT, CDR2 YENEEA. This receptor was obtained from a female donor in good health, enrolled as a control in a pregnancy study. This specimen was peripheral blood, taken in the third trimester of pregnancy. This rearrangement joins TRBV11-3 to TRBJ2-4; a weak D match, TRBD2 (5 bases). DNA for the CDR3: TGTGCCAGCAGCTTAGGGGGAGCCACCGTGGGCATTCAGTACTTC. This sequence encodes CASSLGGATVGIQYF.